The T cell receptor beta chain described here comes from a study of monozygotic twins with inflammatory bowel disease. Broader study findings: Especially with disease activity, IBD patients shared fewer clonotypes with others than healthy twins did. What may have added variability to patient repertoires is that immunosuppressive treatments differed.

cDNA for each sample came from eight separate reactions. TCRdb re-called the 5' RACE reads and shows each CDR3 protein once, DNA omitted. This table lists about 93,000 distinct CDR3 sequences. Notes on this clonotype: What it binds is not known.

The CDR3 contains 11 residues. Sequenced: blood. This sequence was found in a human donor with ulcerative colitis or Crohn's disease, or a healthy co-twin of an affected twin (not recorded which). This rearrangement joins TRBV12-3 or TRBV12-4 to TRBJ1-1. CDR3 sequence reads: CASSRRSEAFF.